This T cell receptor (beta chain) was sequenced for a study of cytomegalovirus exposure and HLA in healthy donors. Study-level results: Some V segments (TRBV6-2 and TRBV6-3 among them) were excluded as indistinguishable.

The CDR3 runs 14 residues. The V and J ends lost 2 bases and 4 bases respectively, with 10 bases between them. Germline CDR1 SGHDT, CDR2 YYEEEE. This PCR relied on a set of 60 Vbeta primers and 13 Jbeta primers. Some clones are missing from TCRdb's copy, which holds only in-frame ones; the method was immunoSEQ multiplex PCR. Of some 67,000 clones in the sample, 70% to 85% were seen once. This clone is a singleton in its sample. Its target is unknown. The receptor was derived from a man aged 55 to 70 in good health and CMV-seropositive. Specimen: PBMCs. V and J are TRBV5-6 and TRBJ1-3; D perhaps matches TRBD1 (5 bases). The CDR3 DNA follows: TGTGCCAGCAGCTTACGGGCAGGGGGAAACACCATATATTTT. Its protein product is CASSLRAGGNTIYF.